These T cell receptor beta chains were read from a single sample in a study of blood T cell repertoires in COVID-19. Measured with immunoSEQ multiplex PCR; TCRdb has only the in-frame clones, and not every one. The sample has around 100,000 clones, about 83% seen once. The sequenced sample consisted of peripheral blood. Receptors were obtained from a human donor in a cohort sampled during active COVID-19. The CDR3 runs from the conserved cysteine through the conserved F or W. Each record gives: CDR3 DNA, CDR3 protein, J gene, clone size, V gene, D gene. The D gene is left open where the match is weak. Clone size is shown for a subset of rows, as once, few, many or a class of expanded clone.

TGTGCCAGCAGCCCCCGTTCGGTTTATGGCTACACCTTC	CASSPRSVYGYTF	TRBJ1-2	-	TRBV3-1/TRBV3-2	-
TGCGCCAGCAGCTTGGCCGGGACACAAAACTACAATGAGCAGTTCTTC	CASSLAGTQNYNEQFF	TRBJ2-1	-	TRBV5-1	-
TGTGCCAGTAGCCCGTATCTGAGGAGCGGGAGAATGGGGAATGAGCAGTTCTTC	CASSPYLRSGRMGNEQFF	TRBJ2-1	-	TRBV19	TRBD2
TGTGCCAGCAGTGCCCGGGACAGGAACACTGAAGCTTTCTTT	CASSARDRNTEAFF	TRBJ1-1	-	TRBV25-1	TRBD1
TGTGCCAGCAGCCAAGGGGAGAGTGGAAACACCATATATTTT	CASSQGESGNTIYF	TRBJ1-3	-	TRBV3-1/TRBV3-2	-
TGTGCCAGCAGTCGGGACTCCCACGAGCAGTACTTC	CASSRDSHEQYF	TRBJ2-7	-	TRBV6-5	-
TGCAGCGTTGTCGACAGGGCGATTCAGTACTTC	CSVVDRAIQYF	TRBJ2-4	-	TRBV29-1	TRBD1
TGTGCCACCCGAGAGGACCAAGAGACCCAGTACTTC	CATREDQETQYF	TRBJ2-5	-	TRBV12-5	-
TGTGCCAGCAGCGCCACTAGCGGAACGAACACCGGGGAGCTGTTTTTT	CASSATSGTNTGELFF	TRBJ2-2	-	TRBV9	TRBD2
TGTGCCAGTAGTCGGTTAGCGGGGATGGAGACCCAGTACTTC	CASSRLAGMETQYF	TRBJ2-5	-	TRBV19	TRBD2
TGTGCCAGCAGTCAGACCTACGAGCAGTACTTC	CASSQTYEQYF	TRBJ2-7	-	TRBV5-5	-
TGTGCCAGCAGCCAAGACCAGGGGTACGAGCAGTACTTC	CASSQDQGYEQYF	TRBJ2-7	-	TRBV3-1/TRBV3-2	-
TGTGCCAGCGGGGGCGTGGGACTAGTCATCGGGGAGCTGTTTTTT	CASGGVGLVIGELFF	TRBJ2-2	-	TRBV7-8	TRBD2
TGTGCCAGTACCCCCGGGAGGCTAGCGGGTGTCAATGAGCAGTTCTTC	CASTPGRLAGVNEQFF	TRBJ2-1	-	TRBV19	TRBD2
TGTGCCAGCTCACCCGGGACAATAGGGCGGGAAAAACTGTTTTTT	CASSPGTIGREKLFF	TRBJ1-4	few	TRBV18	-
TGTGCCAGCAGCAATGGAGGTTCCGAAAAACTGTTTTTT	CASSNGGSEKLFF	TRBJ1-4	-	TRBV7-9	-
TGTGCCAGTAGCCCCCTGACAGAAAATAATTCACCCCTCCACTTT	CASSPLTENNSPLHF	TRBJ1-6	-	TRBV19	-
TGTGCCAGCAGCTTAGGGGCCACTGAAGCTTTCTTT	CASSLGATEAFF	TRBJ1-1	-	TRBV7-2	-
TGTGCCAGCATCCAGGGAAGGCCGAGCAATCAGCCCCAGCATTTT	CASIQGRPSNQPQHF	TRBJ1-5	-	TRBV6-5	-
TGTGCCAGCAGCAGGGGAGGGGTGGGGCAAGAGACCCAGTACTTC	CASSRGGVGQETQYF	TRBJ2-5	-	TRBV9	TRBD2